These 7 T cell receptor beta chains originate from one sample sequenced in a study of technical replicates of blood from a handful of donors. Data came from immunoSEQ multiplex PCR; TCRdb stores just in-frame clones and leaves some out. The repertoire holds 10,000 or so clones, over 85% seen once, with 9.1% in the top ten. Sequenced: PBMCs. The receptors shown here come from a human donor in good health.

The J gene is TRBJ2-7, the V gene TRBV5-4; 9 nucleotides line up with TRBD2. CDR3 length: 18 residues. The trim removed 0 bases at V and 3 bases at J, leaving 13 bases unmatched. Looked up from germline, CDR1 is SGHNT and CDR2 is YYREEE (reference sequence). DNA of the CDR3: TGTGCCAGCAGCTTGGCCGGGCAACGACTAGCGGCCAACTACGAGCAGTACTTC. Translation gives CASSLAGQRLAANYEQYF.

V usage is TRBV6-4 and J usage is TRBJ2-3, with a weak D call TRBD1 (5 bases). Per germline, CDR1 MRHNA and CDR2 SNTAGT. The CDR3 is made up of 17 amino acids. V was trimmed by 10 bases and J by 2 bases, leaving 25 bases between them. CDR3 loop: CAKGLLEQGDFTDTQYF. CDR3 nucleotides: TGTGCCAAGGGCCTCCTGGAGCAGGGCGATTTCACAGATACGCAGTATTTT.

The count of this clone is one. This chain connects TRBV5-1 to TRBJ1-1; possible D gene TRBD1, 5 bases. This CDR3 contains 15 residues. The germline V gene has CDR1 SGHRS and CDR2 YFSETQ. V was pared by 0 bases and J by 2 bases, with 11 bases between. CDR3: CASSLETAFNTEAFF. The CDR3 DNA reads TGCGCCAGCAGCTTGGAGACAGCTTTTAACACTGAAGCTTTCTTT.

This chain uses TRBV9 with TRBJ2-1; 14 nucleotides align to TRBD2. Germline-derived CDR1 and CDR2 are SGDLS and YYNGEE. V gave up 4 bases and J gave up 4 bases; unmatched junction bases: 10. The CDR3 consists of 18 residues. CDR3 loop: CASSPPGTSGSPYNEQFF. The CDR3 region has the DNA TGTGCCAGCAGCCCTCCCGGGACTAGCGGGAGTCCATACAATGAGCAGTTCTTC.

The V gene is TRBV15, the J gene TRBJ2-2; the match to TRBD1 covers 7 bases. Germline V lookup: CDR1 LNHNV, CDR2 YYDKDF (reference sequence). V lost 1 base and J lost 6; bases outside the gene matches: 8. The CDR3 loop spans 16 amino acids. The CDR3 DNA reads TGTGCCACCAGCAGAGGGGACAGTAGTTATGCCGGGGAGCTGTTTTTT. It is translated as CATSRGDSSYAGELFF.

The chain has TRBV19 and TRBJ2-2, with 8 bases lining up with TRBD1. CDR1 is LNHDA, CDR2 SQIVND, per germline (reference sequence). V was clipped by 5 bases and J by 1 base; unmatched bases: 3. This CDR3 is 15 amino acids long. CDR3 bases: TGTGCCAGTAGTCCAGGACAGGGGAACACCGGGGAGCTGTTTTTT. The encoded protein is CASSPGQGNTGELFF.

This clone was seen only once. The CDR3 sequence is CASAREDRVTDTQYF. For the CDR3, the DNA is TGTGCCAGCGCTCGGGAGGATAGGGTGACAGATACGCAGTATTTT. This chain links TRBV6-5 with TRBJ2-3; 7 positions match TRBD2. There are 15 residues in the CDR3. Germline CDR1 reads MNHEY; CDR2 reads SVGAGI. V gave up 8 bases and J gave up 3 bases; unmatched junction bases: 11.